This T cell receptor (beta chain) was captured by sequencing in a study of cytomegalovirus exposure and HLA in healthy donors. V dropped 6 bases and J dropped 1; count of bases not matched to a gene: 1. This CDR3 has 14 amino acids. Germline V gene lookup returns CDR1 MDHEN and CDR2 SYDVKM. Broader study findings: A few CMV-associated chains were confirmed in vitro to be specific for CMV antigens. Among TCR sequences, most were rare, though some public TCRs appeared in many donors. Cytomegalovirus association was listed for roughly 160 TCR beta chains.

Produced via immunoSEQ multiplex PCR; TCRdb's table is partial and in-frame only. Of 220,000 or so clones in the sample, roughly 91% are singletons; the top ten hold about 2%. For this clone: Its antigen is undetermined.

The chain uses TRBV28 and TRBJ2-4, with TRBD1 matching over 9 bases. Sequenced: PBMCs. The clonotype comes from a woman between 18 and 30 years old in good health and CMV-seropositive. The CDR3 spells CASSDRGAKNIQYF. CDR3 DNA sequence: TGTGCCAGCAGCGACAGGGGGGCCAAAAACATTCAGTACTTC.